This T cell receptor (beta chain) appears in the sequencing data of a study of T cell changes during pregnancy in multiple sclerosis. Here immunoSEQ multiplex PCR was the method, and the copy in TCRdb shows in-frame clones only, minus some. The table records over 50,000 clones, approximately 90% of them present only once. Looked up from germline, CDR1 is SGHAT and CDR2 is FQNNGV. The ends lost 4 bases at V and 4 bases at J; junction bases unmatched: 7. The CDR3 is 14 amino acids. The chain is built from TRBV11-2 and TRBJ2-7, with TRBD2 matching 7 bases. The receptor was isolated from a human donor whose cells served as feeder cells for cultures in a pregnancy study. Sequenced material: peripheral blood from another person, used as feeder cells. In nucleotides, the CDR3 is TGTGCCAGCAGCTCCCAACCGGGAGGTTACGAGCAGTACTTC. The encoded protein is CASSSQPGGYEQYF.